Listed here are 30 T cell receptor beta chains from one sample, sequenced in a study of blood T cell repertoires in COVID-19. Some clones are missing from TCRdb's copy, which holds only in-frame ones; the method was immunoSEQ multiplex PCR. The table lists about 350,000 clones, roughly 86% of them singletons, with around 8.9% in the top ten. The sequencing sample was made of peripheral blood. The receptors were gathered from a man aged 25 to 40 with COVID-19, enrolled during active disease.

To note about this clone: At one end the junction does not follow the germline gene, possibly because of a read error. The CDR3: CASSFGGNQGTQYF. The CDR3, as DNA: TGTGCCAGCAGTTTTGGAGGTAACCAAGGGACCCAGTACTTC. The rearrangement uses TRBV28 and TRBJ2-5; the D gene is possibly TRBD2 (5 bases). Germline V gene lookup returns CDR1 MDHEN and CDR2 SYDVKM. The CDR3 loop spans 14 amino acids.

This clone showed up just once. The CDR3 spells CASSITVGGSPLHF. CDR3 nucleotide sequence: TGTGCCAGTAGTATTACGGTAGGAGGTTCACCCCTCCACTTT. The chain recombines TRBV19 with TRBJ1-6, with unresolved D. Per germline, CDR1 LNHDA and CDR2 SQIVND (reference sequence). V lost 3 bases and J 9 bases, leaving 12 bases between the germline ends. The CDR3 is made up of 14 amino acids.

V gene TRBV5-3 combines with J gene TRBJ1-5, with 7 bases fitting TRBD1. TRBV5-3 is identified as an open reading frame with a role that is uncertain. CDR3 length equals 18 residues. V shed 4 bases, J shed 0 bases, and the junction held 13 bases outside the gene matches. CDR3 nucleotide sequence: TGTGCCAGAAGCCTCCTGACAGGGCGAGGATATAGCAATCAGCCCCAGCATTTT. Translated, it gives CARSLLTGRGYSNQPQHF.

V and J are TRBV5-4 and TRBJ2-7; 7 bases are shared with TRBD1. V dropped 0 bases and J dropped 3; count of bases not matched to a gene: 3. CDR1 is SGHNT and CDR2 is YYREEE in the germline V gene (reference sequence). The CDR3 has 14 amino acids. CDR3 nucleotide sequence: TGTGCCAGCAGCTTGGAGACAGGGTTCTACGAGCAGTACTTC. Residues: CASSLETGFYEQYF.

The genes are TRBV27 and TRBJ1-2, with TRBD1 matching over 9 bases. With V trimmed by 0 bases and J by 2 bases, 4 bases remained unmatched. The CDR3 extends over 16 amino acids. Germline loops: CDR1 MNHEY, CDR2 SMNVEV (reference sequence). CDR3: CASSLSGDRVNYGYTF. CDR3 sequence (DNA): TGTGCCAGCAGTTTATCGGGGGACAGGGTCAACTATGGCTACACCTTC.

For the CDR3, the DNA is TGTGCCAGCAGCCCACGGACAGGGGCCTACAATGAGCAGTTCTTC. As protein: CASSPRTGAYNEQFF. V and J are TRBV9 and TRBJ2-1, with TRBD1 matching over 9 bases. Germline-derived CDR1 and CDR2 are SGDLS and YYNGEE. The CDR3 has 15 amino acids. V trimming: 4 bases; J trimming: 2 bases; junction bases outside the gene matches: 4. Variable domain in full (rest from reference TRBV9 and TRBJ2-1): DSGVTQTPKHLITATGQRVTLRCSPRSGDLSVYWYQQSLDQGLQFLIQYYNGEERAKGNILERFSAQQFPDLHSELNLSSLELGDSALYFCASSPRTGAYNEQFFGPGTRLTVL.

J is TRBJ1-6 and V is TRBV28; D remains ambiguous. V lost 3 bases and J 8 bases, leaving 11 bases between the germline ends. The CDR3 has 14 residues. From germline, CDR1 is MDHEN and CDR2 SYDVKM. This CDR3 reads CASSFGRRDSPLHF. In DNA form, the CDR3 reads TGTGCCAGCAGTTTTGGCAGGCGGGATTCACCCCTCCACTTT.

The V and J genes are TRBV9 and TRBJ1-3; no definite D call. The germline gives CDR1 SGDLS, CDR2 YYNGEE. Trimming pared 0 bases from V and 0 bases from J, leaving 10 bases between. The CDR3 contains 16 residues. The DNA of the CDR3 is TGTGCCAGCAGCGTAGACCCAGGAAGCTCTGGAAACACCATATATTTT. It translates to CASSVDPGSSGNTIYF. The whole variable domain, filled in from reference TRBV9 and TRBJ1-3, reads DSGVTQTPKHLITATGQRVTLRCSPRSGDLSVYWYQQSLDQGLQFLIQYYNGEERAKGNILERFSAQQFPDLHSELNLSSLELGDSALYFCASSVDPGSSGNTIYFGEGSWLTVV.

This sequence joins TRBV20-1 and TRBJ1-2; a weak D match, TRBD1 (6 bases). The germline V and J ends were trimmed by 3 bases and 3 bases, with 14 bases remaining between them. The CDR3 length is 14 residues. The germline V gene has CDR1 DFQATT and CDR2 SNEGSKA (reference sequence). The DNA for the CDR3 is TGCAGTGCTAGTGCGGGGGGGGCGGACTATGGCTACACCTTC. Residues: CSASAGGADYGYTF.

This chain joins TRBV29-1 and TRBJ1-2; D uncertain. V dropped 5 bases and J dropped 8 bases, with 18 bases sitting between them. Germline CDR1 SQVTM, CDR2 ANQGSEA. The CDR3 covers 13 residues. The CDR3 region is CSVPLAGFWGYTF. DNA of the CDR3: TGCAGCGTTCCCTTGGCAGGCTTTTGGGGCTACACCTTC.

J is TRBJ2-1 and V is TRBV7-2, with 8 bases that match TRBD2. This CDR3 has 12 residues. CDR1 and CDR2 from the germline V gene are SGHTA and FQGNSA. V lost 7 bases, J lost 9 bases, and 5 bases stayed unmatched. This chain's CDR3 is CASTISGVEQFF. CDR3 nucleotides: TGTGCCAGCACCATTAGCGGGGTTGAGCAGTTCTTC.

This chain links TRBV10-3 with TRBJ2-6; TRBD1 matches 9 bases. Unmatched junction bases numbered 12, after V lost 4 bases and J lost 2 bases. The CDR3 runs 19 residues. Germline assignment: CDR1 ENHRY and CDR2 SYGVKD. The CDR3 region is CAISAGTGIIRAGANVLTF. The CDR3 region has the DNA TGTGCCATCAGTGCCGGGACAGGGATTATTCGGGCTGGGGCCAACGTCCTGACTTTC.

This clone was seen a single time. The chain employs TRBV7-3 and TRBJ2-1, with 8 nucleotides matching TRBD1. J gave up 0 bases and V 5 bases, and 3 bases lay outside the gene matches. CDR3 length: 15 residues. Germline CDR1 SGHTA, CDR2 FQGTGA. The CDR3 DNA sequence: TGTGCCAGCAGCCCGGACAGGGACTCCTACAATGAGCAGTTCTTC. Its translation is CASSPDRDSYNEQFF.

This clone showed up just a few times. The gene calls are TRBV9 and TRBJ1-2, with D maybe TRBD1 (5 bases). Germline-derived CDR1 and CDR2 are SGDLS and YYNGEE. V dropped 0 bases and J dropped 7 bases, with 13 bases sitting between them. The length of the CDR3 is 14 residues. CDR3 residues: CASSVELAGSGYTF. CDR3 nucleotide sequence: TGTGCCAGCAGCGTAGAACTAGCAGGGAGTGGCTACACCTTC.

Here the CDR3 reads CASTTGSYGYTF. The CDR3 nucleotides are TGTGCCAGTACGACGGGATCCTATGGCTACACCTTC. The V gene is TRBV19, the J gene TRBJ1-2, with D hard to call. This CDR3 spans 12 amino acids. Looked up from germline, CDR1 is LNHDA and CDR2 is SQIVND (reference sequence). V lost 7 bases and J 4 bases, leaving 10 bases between the germline ends. The whole variable domain, filled in from reference TRBV19 and TRBJ1-2, reads DGGITQSPKYLFRKEGQNVTLSCEQNLNHDAMYWYRQDPGQGLRLIYYSQIVNDFQKGDIAEGYSVSREKKESFPLTVTSAQKNPTAFYLCASTTGSYGYTFGSGTRLTVV.

This chain links TRBV7-2 with TRBJ2-7; 11 nucleotides align to TRBD1. The CDR3 has 17 residues. CDR1 is SGHTA, CDR2 FQGNSA, per germline. V gave up 6 bases and J gave up 2 bases; unmatched junction bases: 12. The CDR3 DNA reads TGTGCCAGCAGTTCGATATCGGGACAGGGGGATCCCTACGAGCAGTACTTC. This sequence encodes CASSSISGQGDPYEQYF.

V is TRBV11-2 and J is TRBJ2-7, with 9 bases that match TRBD2. Germline assignment: CDR1 SGHAT and CDR2 FQNNGV. Trimming removed 3 bases from V and 2 bases from J; junction bases left unmatched: 5. There are 15 residues in the CDR3. The CDR3 DNA follows: TGTGCCAGCAGCTTCACGCGGGAGGGAGCCTACGAGCAGTACTTC. Translating gives CASSFTREGAYEQYF.

The rearrangement joins TRBV6-5 to TRBJ1-5, with D perhaps TRBD1 (5 bases). CDR1 is MNHEY, CDR2 SVGAGI, per germline. V was clipped by 7 bases and J by 1 base, with 14 bases between them. CDR3 length equals 15 residues. The CDR3 sequence: CASKRGMESNQPQHF. The CDR3 DNA reads TGTGCCAGCAAAAGGGGCATGGAGAGCAATCAGCCCCAGCATTTT.

This chain links TRBV9 with TRBJ1-6, with D tentatively TRBD1 (6 bases). With 0 bases removed from V and 10 bases from J, the gap between germline ends came to 17 bases. Germline CDR1 is SGDLS and CDR2 is YYNGEE. This CDR3 spans 16 amino acids. The CDR3 bases are TGTGCCAGCAGCGTAGGAGCACCGTCGAGGGGGTCACCCCTCCACTTT. Translated, it gives CASSVGAPSRGSPLHF.

V is TRBV5-4 and J is TRBJ1-1; 8 nucleotides line up with TRBD1. V gave up 4 bases and J gave up 5 bases; unmatched junction bases: 7. There are 14 residues in the CDR3. Germline CDR1 and CDR2: SGHNT and YYREEE (reference sequence). The CDR3, as DNA: TGTGCCAGCAGCCCGCGGGGACAGGTTACTGAAGCTTTCTTT. Amino acid sequence: CASSPRGQVTEAFF.

Concerning this clone itself: In the same sample, other DNA sequences code for this CDR3. The J gene is TRBJ2-1, the V gene TRBV4-3; TRBD1 is a possible D gene (5 bases). CDR3 size: 16 residues. Trimming pared 0 bases from V and 1 base from J, leaving 10 bases between. Germline-derived CDR1 and CDR2 are LGHNA and YSLEER. The chain's CDR3 is CASSQDRDFSYNEQFF. The CDR3 nucleotides read TGCGCCAGCAGCCAAGACAGGGATTTTTCCTACAATGAGCAGTTCTTC.

V is TRBV24-1 and J is TRBJ2-5; no clear D gene. V was cut by 3 bases and J by 2 bases, with 3 bases left in between. The CDR3 totals 12 residues. Germline values: CDR1 KGHDR, CDR2 SFDVKD. The CDR3 loop reads CATSDPQETQYF. The CDR3 DNA reads as TGTGCCACCAGTGATCCACAAGAGACCCAGTACTTC.

CDR3 residues: CASRADGSSGANVLTF. In DNA, the CDR3 is TGTGCCAGCAGGGCCGACGGGAGCTCTGGGGCCAACGTCCTGACTTTC. This rearrangement joins TRBV6-6 to TRBJ2-6, with D perhaps matching TRBD2 (6 bases). This CDR3 region has 16 residues. Trimming pared 6 bases from V and 0 bases from J, leaving 12 bases between. Germline CDR1 MNHNY, CDR2 SVGAGI (reference sequence).

The V and J genes are TRBV2 and TRBJ1-6, with a weak D call TRBD1 (6 bases). Trimming pared 8 bases from V and 5 bases from J, leaving 13 bases between. Germline V gives CDR1 SNHLY, CDR2 FYNNEI. The CDR3 is made up of 14 amino acids. The CDR3 region is CASGTGYNNSPLHF. The DNA of the CDR3 is TGTGCCAGCGGCACAGGGTATAATAATTCACCCCTCCACTTT.

The chain recombines TRBV5-5 with TRBJ2-1, with 11 bases aligning to TRBD1. Unmatched junction bases numbered 12, after V lost 4 bases and J lost 9 bases. The length of the CDR3 is 16 residues. Germline CDR1 is SGHKS and CDR2 is YYEKEE (reference sequence). For the CDR3, the DNA is TGTGCCAGCAGCGCCCTATCCGGACAGGGGGCTCGTGAGCAGTTCTTC. Protein product: CASSALSGQGAREQFF.

The rearrangement links TRBV7-2 to TRBJ2-4, with a possible D match to TRBD1 (6 bases). V lost 5 bases, J lost 0 bases, and 20 bases lay in between. The CDR3 totals 18 residues. Per germline, CDR1 SGHTA and CDR2 FQGNSA. Here the CDR3 reads CASSPGTRGWVAKNIQYF. CDR3 coding DNA: TGTGCCAGCAGCCCAGGGACCAGGGGTTGGGTAGCCAAAAACATTCAGTACTTC.

The CDR3 DNA follows: TGTGCCAGCAGCGTAGGGACAGGGGGCCTTTGGAGCGAGCAGTACTTC. Translated: CASSVGTGGLWSEQYF. The chain links TRBV9 to TRBJ2-7; 11 positions agree with TRBD1. This CDR3 is built from 16 residues. Germline CDR1 is SGDLS and CDR2 is YYNGEE. With V trimmed by 0 bases and J by 6 bases, 8 bases remained unmatched.

The chain recombines TRBV6-2 or TRBV6-3 with TRBJ1-1; D is unclear. Germline V gene sequence: CDR1 MNHEY, CDR2 SVGEGT. The CDR3 runs to 14 residues. Trimming pared 4 bases from V and 3 bases from J, leaving 12 bases between. CDR3 sequence reads: CASSFIQPDTEAFF. The CDR3 DNA follows: TGTGCCAGCAGTTTTATACAGCCGGACACTGAAGCTTTCTTT.

This clone was counted once. This CDR3 reads CAISESGQGYTF. The DNA for the CDR3 is TGTGCCATCAGTGAGTCAGGACAGGGCTACACCTTC. The gene calls are TRBV10-3 and TRBJ1-2; D perhaps matches TRBD1 (6 bases). Germline V gene sequence: CDR1 ENHRY, CDR2 SYGVKD. This CDR3 comprises 12 residues. Between the trimmed V and J ends, which lost 0 bases and 8 bases, there was a span of 7 bases.

This chain joins TRBV4-2 and TRBJ1-1, with D unresolved. The CDR3 is 15 residues long. Germline CDR1 and CDR2: LGHNA and YNFKEQ. Trimming shortened V by 0 bases and J by 1 base, and 9 bases separated the two germline ends. The CDR3 is CASSQDGSANTEAFF. CDR3 in DNA: TGTGCCAGCAGCCAAGACGGGTCGGCGAACACTGAAGCTTTCTTT.